This T cell receptor (beta chain) is drawn from a study of tumor-infiltrating lymphocytes in primary liver carcinoma (dated by TCRdb to 2016 to 2017). Study-level background: Four to six patients with histopathologically diagnosed primary liver carcinoma underwent surgical resection in China between late 2015 and March 2016. Hepatocellular carcinoma (four) or combined HCC and intrahepatic cholangiocarcinoma (one) was present in the five patients, who were three men and two women aged 30 to 69 years. TCRbeta repertoire sequencing covered about 35 specimens from 5 patients: around 25 tumor regions, 5 adjacent noncancerous liver tissues and 5 peripheral blood samples. Reproducibility between technical replicate repertoires was high, with correlation coefficients above 0.95 and mean shared-clone rates approximately 0.91. The five patients had tumors staged T1-T3 N0M0, with maximum diameters ranging from roughly 4 to 10 cm. Roughly 3.5 to 7.5 million productive TCRbeta reads were obtained per sample, and no significant difference in read depth was found between tissue types. TCRbeta repertoire sequencing, expression microarrays and whole-exome sequencing were combined in the study across five regions of each liver tumor, with adjacent normal tissue and blood also included. Beyond this particular receptor, the publication reports: Only 4 to 6 patients were included in the study, and the authors note that the findings should be validated in a larger study. Because only the TCR beta chain was sequenced and unpaired alpha chains were not captured, true repertoire diversity is likely underestimated. A significantly larger repertoire fraction was made up by the top 250 clones in tumors than in blood (p = 0.039). Consistent with antigen-driven expansion, pairs of tumor regions showed higher repertoire overlap (mean around 35%) than either tumor-adjacent pairs (about 17%) or tumor-blood pairs (around 15%). Comparison of CD4+ and CD8+ T cell repertoires was precluded by the use of bulk unsorted samples.

CDR1 MNHEY and CDR2 SVGAGI were looked up in the germline V gene. CDR3 length: 11 amino acids, cysteine to phenylalanine. The sequence is cut down to CDR3 DNA, 33 bases in frame from base 1. Trimming takes 6 bases from V and 8 bases from J, and the germline ends sit 7 bases apart. This clonotype has ten or more counts. Its antigen remains unidentified. Per-base qualities were not stored, and no clone one base away is much larger. Blood RNA was extracted from unsorted whole blood with TRIzol reagent; germline DNA came from the DNeasy Blood & Tissue kit. Chronic HBV infection was present in the patients, and the patients were treatment-naive at sampling. Before surgery, 4 to 5 milliliters of peripheral blood were collected into K2EDTA tubes. Starting from roughly 500 ng total RNA, TCRbeta-specific cDNA was produced by reverse transcription with a constant-region primer and ProtoScript II reverse transcriptase. TCRbeta libraries were built with three nested multiplex PCR rounds, a slightly modified ARM-PCR procedure. Each of the first two PCR rounds ran for about 10 cycles and used multiplex TRBV1-TRBV30 forward primers together with a Cbeta reverse primer. Sample barcodes and Illumina adapters were added in a final 25-cycle PCR using Deep VentR polymerase. Amplicons of 200-500 bp were gel-purified with a QIAquick gel extraction kit before sequencing. An Illumina HiSeq 2500 was used to sequence the TCRbeta amplicons with 250-bp paired-end reads. The original pipeline was this. To recover full CDR3 sequences, reads were quality-trimmed using Trimmomatic v0.33 and paired reads were then merged using FLASH v1.2.11. MiGEC v1.2.1b assigned V, D and J germline segments to the rearranged TCRbeta sequences. Clonotype statistics and Shannon-Wiener diversity indices were computed with VDJtools v1.0.0. To cut down on sampling bias, every analysis after diversity analysis relied on just the 250 most abundant clonotypes from each sample. Using fastp at Q25 and MiXCR, TCRdb reprocessed the public reads and kept productive beta chains. Entries that share a CDR3 protein sequence are merged under the most common genes and DNA. None of the V and J calls come from the authors' own analysis; TCRdb made them. The sample yields 310,000 or so distinct CDR3 sequences; roughly three fifths were counted once. Of the sample, approximately 15% falls within the top ten clones.

The chain couples TRBV6-5 to TRBJ1-4, with the D gene too uncertain to name. This TCR derives from a woman aged 25-40 years with primary liver carcinoma and hepatitis B virus infection. The sequenced sample consisted of peripheral blood. The CDR3 region reads CASSPGEKLFF. In nucleotide form, the sequence is TGTGCCAGCAGCCCCGGGGAAAAACTGTTTTTT.